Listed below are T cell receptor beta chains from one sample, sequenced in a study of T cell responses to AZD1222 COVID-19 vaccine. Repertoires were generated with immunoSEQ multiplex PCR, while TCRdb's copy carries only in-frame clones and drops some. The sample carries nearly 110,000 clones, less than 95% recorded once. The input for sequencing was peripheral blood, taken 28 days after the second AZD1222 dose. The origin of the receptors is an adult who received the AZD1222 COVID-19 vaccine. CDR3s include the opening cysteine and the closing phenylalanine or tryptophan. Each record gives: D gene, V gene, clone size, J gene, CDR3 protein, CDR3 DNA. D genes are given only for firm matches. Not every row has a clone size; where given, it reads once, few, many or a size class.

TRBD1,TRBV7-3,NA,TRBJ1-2,CASSLAGGGGYTF,TGTGCCAGCAGCTTAGCAGGGGGCGGTGGCTACACCTTC
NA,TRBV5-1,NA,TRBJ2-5,CASSFGEAETQYF,TGCGCCAGCAGCTTCGGGGAGGCGGAGACCCAGTACTTC
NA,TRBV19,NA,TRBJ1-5,CASHFGQTNQPQHF,TGTGCCAGCCATTTCGGACAGACTAATCAGCCCCAGCATTTT
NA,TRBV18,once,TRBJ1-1,CASSPPGGLITEAFF,TGTGCCAGCTCACCACCGGGGGGCTTGATCACTGAAGCTTTCTTT
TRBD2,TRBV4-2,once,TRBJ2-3,CASSQTFLERGGNTDTQYF,TGTGCCAGCAGCCAAACCTTTTTAGAGCGGGGGGGAAACACAGATACGCAGTATTTT
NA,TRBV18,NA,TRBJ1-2,CASSPNPRVEGYGYTF,TGTGCCAGCTCACCAAACCCCAGGGTGGAGGGCTATGGCTACACCTTC
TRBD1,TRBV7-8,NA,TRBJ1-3,CASSLSRGTSGNTIYF,TGTGCCAGCAGCTTAAGCAGGGGGACAAGTGGAAACACCATATATTTT
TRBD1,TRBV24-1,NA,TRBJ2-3,CATSESRGPWGTDTQYF,TGTGCCACCAGTGAGTCCAGGGGGCCGTGGGGCACAGATACGCAGTATTTT
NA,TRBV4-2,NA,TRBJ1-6,CASSQDRGGTYLPLHF,TGTGCCAGCAGCCAAGATAGGGGGGGAACATATTTACCCCTCCACTTT
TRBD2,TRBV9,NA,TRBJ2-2,CASSVVAGTGELFF,TGTGCCAGCAGCGTAGTAGCGGGGACCGGGGAGCTGTTTTTT
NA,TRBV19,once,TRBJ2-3,CASSIPPDTQYF,TGTGCCAGTAGTATTCCCCCAGATACGCAGTATTTT
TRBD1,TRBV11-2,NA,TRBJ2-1,CASRPTTGGNEQFF,TGTGCCAGCAGGCCCACGACAGGGGGCAATGAGCAGTTCTTC
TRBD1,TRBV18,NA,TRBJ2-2,CASSGDRVPMNTGELFF,TGTGCCAGCTCAGGTGACAGGGTTCCAATGAACACCGGGGAGCTGTTTTTT
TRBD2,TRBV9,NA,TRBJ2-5,CASSTSSGGQETQYF,TGTGCCAGCAGCACAAGCAGCGGGGGGCAAGAGACCCAGTACTTC
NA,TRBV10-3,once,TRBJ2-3,CATLNQGPTDTQYF,TGTGCCACCTTGAATCAGGGGCCTACAGATACGCAGTATTTT
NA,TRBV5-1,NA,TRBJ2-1,CASSLRSGLPFVEQFF,TGCGCCAGCAGCTTGAGGTCAGGGTTGCCCTTTGTTGAGCAGTTCTTC
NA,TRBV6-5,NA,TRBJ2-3,CASLEGGATDTQYF,TGTGCCAGCCTTGAGGGGGGCGCCACAGATACGCAGTATTTT
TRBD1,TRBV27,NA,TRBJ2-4,CASSFDGQGAFQYF,TGTGCCAGCAGTTTTGATGGACAGGGGGCCTTTCAGTACTTC
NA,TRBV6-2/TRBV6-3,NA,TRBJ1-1,CASSYSRARGTEAFF,TGTGCCAGCAGTTACTCACGGGCCCGGGGCACTGAAGCTTTCTTT
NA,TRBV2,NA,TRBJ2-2,CAKQRGSGELFF,TGTGCCAAACAAAGGGGGTCCGGGGAGCTGTTTTTT
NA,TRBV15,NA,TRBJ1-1,CATSSHRKNTEAFF,TGTGCCACCAGCAGTCACAGGAAGAACACTGAAGCTTTCTTT
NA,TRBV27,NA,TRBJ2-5,CASRTLQQRSEAQYF,TGTGCCAGCAGGACCCTCCAACAGAGATCCGAGGCCCAGTACTTC
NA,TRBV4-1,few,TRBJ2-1,CASSQAGVPSYNEQFF,TGCGCCAGCAGCCAAGCAGGGGTCCCATCCTACAATGAGCAGTTCTTC
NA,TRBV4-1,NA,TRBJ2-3,CASSQATDTQYF,TGCGCCAGCAGCCAAGCCACAGATACGCAGTATTTT
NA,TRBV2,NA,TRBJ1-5,CASSDIDQPQHF,TGTGCCAGCAGTGATATCGATCAGCCCCAGCATTTT
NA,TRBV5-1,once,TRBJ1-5,CARSSNQPQHF,TGCGCCAGGAGTAGCAATCAGCCCCAGCATTTT
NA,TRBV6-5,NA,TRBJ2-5,CASRSPTGGETQYF,TGTGCCAGCAGGTCACCAACTGGGGGGGAGACCCAGTACTTC
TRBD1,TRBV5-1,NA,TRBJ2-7,CASSFGDRSYEQYF,TGCGCCAGCAGCTTTGGGGACAGATCCTACGAGCAGTACTTC
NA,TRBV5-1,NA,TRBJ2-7,CASSGSPTYEQYF,TGCGCCAGCAGTGGCTCCCCCACCTACGAGCAGTACTTC
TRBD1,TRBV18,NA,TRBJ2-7,CASSPGTGDSYEQYF,TGTGCCAGCTCCCCCGGGACAGGGGACTCCTACGAGCAGTACTTC
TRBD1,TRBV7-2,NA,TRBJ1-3,CASSLTGTGNTIYF,TGTGCCAGCAGCTTGACAGGGACCGGAAACACCATATATTTT
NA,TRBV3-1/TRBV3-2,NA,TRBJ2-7,CASSLRAPYEQYF,TGTGCCAGCAGCCTTCGGGCTCCTTACGAGCAGTACTTC
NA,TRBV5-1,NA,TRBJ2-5,CASSYPWETQYF,TGCGCCAGCAGCTATCCCTGGGAGACCCAGTACTTC
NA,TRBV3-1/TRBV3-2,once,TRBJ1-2,CASSQEGLDGYTF,TGTGCCAGCAGCCAAGAGGGGTTGGATGGCTACACCTTC
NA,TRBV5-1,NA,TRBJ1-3,CASSKNPGNTIYF,TGCGCCAGCAGCAAGAACCCTGGAAACACCATATATTTT
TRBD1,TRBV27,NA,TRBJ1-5,CASSPRTGGWQPQHF,TGTGCCAGCAGCCCGCGGACAGGGGGTTGGCAGCCCCAGCATTTT
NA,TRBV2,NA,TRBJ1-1,CASTSQGALNTEAFF,TGTGCCAGCACCTCACAAGGGGCCCTGAACACTGAAGCTTTCTTT
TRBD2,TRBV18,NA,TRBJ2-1,CASSLSRGTSWDGVQFF,TGTGCCAGCTCACTGAGTAGAGGGACTAGCTGGGACGGGGTGCAGTTCTTC
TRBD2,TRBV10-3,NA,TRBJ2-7,CAIGRTSGDYEQYF,TGTGCCATCGGAAGGACTAGCGGGGACTACGAGCAGTACTTC
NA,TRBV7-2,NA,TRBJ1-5,CASSPQNNQPQHF,TGTGCCAGCAGCCCACAAAACAATCAGCCCCAGCATTTT